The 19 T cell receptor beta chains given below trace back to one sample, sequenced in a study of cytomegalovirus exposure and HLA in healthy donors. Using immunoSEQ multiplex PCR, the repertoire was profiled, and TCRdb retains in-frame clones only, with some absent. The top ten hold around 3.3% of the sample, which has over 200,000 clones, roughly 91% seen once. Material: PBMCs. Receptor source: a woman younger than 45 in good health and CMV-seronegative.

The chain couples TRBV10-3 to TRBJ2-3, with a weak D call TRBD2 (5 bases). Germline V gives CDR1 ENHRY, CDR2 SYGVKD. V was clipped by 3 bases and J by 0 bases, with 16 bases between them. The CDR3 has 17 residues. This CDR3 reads CAISDRRTGASTDTQYF. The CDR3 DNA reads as TGTGCCATCAGTGACCGACGGACTGGCGCTAGCACAGATACGCAGTATTTT.

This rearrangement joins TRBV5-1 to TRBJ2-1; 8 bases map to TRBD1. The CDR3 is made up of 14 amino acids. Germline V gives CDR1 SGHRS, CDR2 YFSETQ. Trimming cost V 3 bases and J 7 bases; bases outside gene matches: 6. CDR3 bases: TGCGCCAGCAGCTCCCCCGGACAGGGAAATGAGCAGTTCTTC. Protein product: CASSSPGQGNEQFF.

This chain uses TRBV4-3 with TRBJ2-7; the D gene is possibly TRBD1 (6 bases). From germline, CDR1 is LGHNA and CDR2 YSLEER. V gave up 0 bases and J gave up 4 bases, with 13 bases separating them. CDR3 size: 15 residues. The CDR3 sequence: CASSQESRGPYEQYF. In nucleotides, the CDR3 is TGCGCCAGCAGCCAAGAGTCCAGGGGTCCGTACGAGCAGTACTTC.

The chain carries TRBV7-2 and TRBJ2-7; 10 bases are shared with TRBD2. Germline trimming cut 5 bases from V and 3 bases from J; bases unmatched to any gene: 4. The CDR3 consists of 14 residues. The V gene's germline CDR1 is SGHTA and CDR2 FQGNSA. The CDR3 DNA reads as TGTGCCAGCAGCGCTGGACTAGCGGTCTACGAGCAGTACTTC. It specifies CASSAGLAVYEQYF.

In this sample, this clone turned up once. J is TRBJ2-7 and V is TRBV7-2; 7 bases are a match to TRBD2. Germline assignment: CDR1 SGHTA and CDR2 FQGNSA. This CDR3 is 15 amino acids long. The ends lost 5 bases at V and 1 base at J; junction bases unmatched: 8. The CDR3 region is CASSAWRRGSYEQYF. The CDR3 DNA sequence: TGTGCCAGCAGCGCCTGGAGGCGGGGGTCCTACGAGCAGTACTTC.

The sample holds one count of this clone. The CDR3, as DNA: TGTGCCAGCAGTTACACGCGGAGGGGGCGAACCGGGGAGCTGTTTTTT. Translating gives CASSYTRRGRTGELFF. This chain connects TRBV28 to TRBJ2-2, with D possibly matching TRBD1 (7 bases). This CDR3 comprises 16 residues. V dropped 4 bases and J dropped 5 bases, with 17 bases sitting between them. Germline CDR1 reads MDHEN; CDR2 reads SYDVKM. Combining the CDR3 with reference TRBV28 and TRBJ2-2 gives the whole variable domain DVKVTQSSRYLVKRTGEKVFLECVQDMDHENMFWYRQDPGLGLRLIYFSYDVKMKEKGDIPEGYSVSREKKERFSLILESASTNQTSMYLCASSYTRRGRTGELFFGEGSRLTVL.

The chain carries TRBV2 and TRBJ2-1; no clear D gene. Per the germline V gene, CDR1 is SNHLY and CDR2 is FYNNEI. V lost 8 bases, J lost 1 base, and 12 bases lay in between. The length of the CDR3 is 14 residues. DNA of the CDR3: TGTGCCAGCTGGCCCGACGCTTCCTACAATGAGCAGTTCTTC. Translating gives CASWPDASYNEQFF. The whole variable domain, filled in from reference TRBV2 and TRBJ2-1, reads EPEVTQTPSHQVTQMGQEVILRCVPISNHLYFYWYRQILGQKVEFLVSFYNNEISEKSEIFDDQFSVERPDGSNFTLKIRSTKLEDSAMYFCASWPDASYNEQFFGPGTRLTVL.

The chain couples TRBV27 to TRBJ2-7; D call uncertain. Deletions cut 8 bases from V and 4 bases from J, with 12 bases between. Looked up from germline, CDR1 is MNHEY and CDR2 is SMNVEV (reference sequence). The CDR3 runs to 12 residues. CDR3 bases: TGTGCCAGCCGAGCGACCCCATACGAGCAGTACTTC. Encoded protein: CASRATPYEQYF.

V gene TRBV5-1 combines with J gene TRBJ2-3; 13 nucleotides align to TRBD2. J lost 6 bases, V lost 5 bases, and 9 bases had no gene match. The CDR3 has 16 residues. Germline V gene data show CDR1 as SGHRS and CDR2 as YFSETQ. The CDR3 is CASRRTGTSGIDTQYF. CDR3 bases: TGCGCCAGCAGGCGGACCGGGACTAGCGGGATTGATACGCAGTATTTT.

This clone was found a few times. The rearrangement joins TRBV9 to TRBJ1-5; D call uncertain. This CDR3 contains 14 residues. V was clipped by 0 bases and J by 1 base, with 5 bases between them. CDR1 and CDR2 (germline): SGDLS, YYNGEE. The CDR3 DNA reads TGTGCCAGCAGCGTAGATGGAAGCAATCAGCCCCAGCATTTT. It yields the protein CASSVDGSNQPQHF.

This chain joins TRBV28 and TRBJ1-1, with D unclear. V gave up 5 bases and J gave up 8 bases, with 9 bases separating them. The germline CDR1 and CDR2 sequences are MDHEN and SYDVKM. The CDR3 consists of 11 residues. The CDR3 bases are TGTGCCAGCAGTCTTACAGCCGAAGCTTTCTTT. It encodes CASSLTAEAFF.

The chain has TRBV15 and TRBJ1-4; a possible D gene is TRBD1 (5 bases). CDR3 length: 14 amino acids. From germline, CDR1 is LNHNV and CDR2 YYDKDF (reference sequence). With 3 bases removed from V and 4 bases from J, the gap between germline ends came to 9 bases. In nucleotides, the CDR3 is TGTGCCACCAGCAGGGGACGGATTAATGAAAAACTGTTTTTT. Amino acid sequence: CATSRGRINEKLFF.

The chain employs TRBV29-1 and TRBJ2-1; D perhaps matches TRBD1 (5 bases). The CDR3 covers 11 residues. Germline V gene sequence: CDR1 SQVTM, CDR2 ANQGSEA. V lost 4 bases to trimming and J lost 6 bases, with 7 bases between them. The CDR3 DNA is TGCAGCGTTGGTCAGGGCAATGAGCAGTTCTTC. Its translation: CSVGQGNEQFF.

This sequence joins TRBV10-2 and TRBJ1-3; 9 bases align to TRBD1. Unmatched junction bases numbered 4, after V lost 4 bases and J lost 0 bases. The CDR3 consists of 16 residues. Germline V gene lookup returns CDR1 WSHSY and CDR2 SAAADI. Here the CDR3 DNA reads TGCGCCAGCAGTGGGGGGACAGGGAACTCTGGAAACACCATATATTTT. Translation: CASSGGTGNSGNTIYF.

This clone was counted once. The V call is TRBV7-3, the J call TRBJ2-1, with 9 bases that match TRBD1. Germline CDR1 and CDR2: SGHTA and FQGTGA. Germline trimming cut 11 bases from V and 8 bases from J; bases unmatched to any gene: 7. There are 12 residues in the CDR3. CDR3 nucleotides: TGTGCCTCGGGGACAGGGTGGCATGAGCAGTTCTTC. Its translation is CASGTGWHEQFF. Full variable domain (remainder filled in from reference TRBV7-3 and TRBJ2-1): GAGVSQTPSNKVTEKGKYVELRCDPISGHTALYWYRQSLGQGPEFLIYFQGTGAADDSGLPNDRFFAVRPEGSVSTLKIQRTERGDSAVYLCASGTGWHEQFFGPGTRLTVL.

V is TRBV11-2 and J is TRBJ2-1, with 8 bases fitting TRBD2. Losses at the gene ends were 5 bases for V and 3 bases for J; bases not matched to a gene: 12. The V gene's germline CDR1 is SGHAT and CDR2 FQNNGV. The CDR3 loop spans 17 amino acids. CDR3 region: CASSLVLSGVLYNEQFF. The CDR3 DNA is TGTGCCAGCAGCCTCGTCCTTAGCGGGGTCCTCTACAATGAGCAGTTCTTC.

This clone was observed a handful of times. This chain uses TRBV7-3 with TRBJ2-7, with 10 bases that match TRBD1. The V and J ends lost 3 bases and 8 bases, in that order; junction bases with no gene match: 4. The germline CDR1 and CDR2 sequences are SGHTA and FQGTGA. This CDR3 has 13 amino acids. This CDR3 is CASSFGQGEKQYF. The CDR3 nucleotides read TGTGCCAGCAGCTTCGGACAGGGGGAAAAGCAGTACTTC.

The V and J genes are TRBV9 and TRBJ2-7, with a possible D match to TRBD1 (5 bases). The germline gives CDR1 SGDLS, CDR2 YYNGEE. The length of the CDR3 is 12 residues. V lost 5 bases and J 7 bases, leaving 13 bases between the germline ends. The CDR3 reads CASSSQGGEQYF. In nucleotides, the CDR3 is TGTGCCAGCAGTTCGCAGGGTGGGGAGCAGTACTTC.

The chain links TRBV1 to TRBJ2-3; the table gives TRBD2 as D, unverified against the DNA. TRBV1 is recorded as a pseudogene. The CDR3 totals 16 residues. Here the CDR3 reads CTSGDSGRSSTDTQYF. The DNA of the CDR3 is TGCACCAGCGGGGATAGCGGGAGGTCGAGCACAGATACGCAGTATTTT.